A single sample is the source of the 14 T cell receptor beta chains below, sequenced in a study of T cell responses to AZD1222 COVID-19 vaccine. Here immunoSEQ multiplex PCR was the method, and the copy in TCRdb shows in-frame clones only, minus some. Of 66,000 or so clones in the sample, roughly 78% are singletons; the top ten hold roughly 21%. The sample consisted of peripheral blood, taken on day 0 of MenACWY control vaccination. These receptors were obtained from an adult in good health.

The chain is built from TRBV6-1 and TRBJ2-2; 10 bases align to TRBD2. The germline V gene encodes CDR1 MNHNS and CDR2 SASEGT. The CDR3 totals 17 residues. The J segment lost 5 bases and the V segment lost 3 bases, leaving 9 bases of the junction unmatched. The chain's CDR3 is CASSDLKGLATTGELFF. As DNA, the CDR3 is TGTGCCAGCAGTGATCTTAAGGGACTAGCGACTACCGGGGAGCTGTTTTTT.

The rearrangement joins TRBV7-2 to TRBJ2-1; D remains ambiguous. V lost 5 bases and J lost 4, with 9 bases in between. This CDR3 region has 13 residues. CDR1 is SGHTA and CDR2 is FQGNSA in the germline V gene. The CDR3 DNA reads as TGTGCCAGCAGCCGTGGACGGTACAATGAGCAGTTCTTC. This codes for CASSRGRYNEQFF.

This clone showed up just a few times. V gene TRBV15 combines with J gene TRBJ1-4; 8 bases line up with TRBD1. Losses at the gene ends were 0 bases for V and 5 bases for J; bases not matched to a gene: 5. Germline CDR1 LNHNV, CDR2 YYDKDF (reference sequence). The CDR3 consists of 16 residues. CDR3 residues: CATSRDVRTGNEKLFF. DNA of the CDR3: TGTGCCACCAGCAGAGATGTCCGGACAGGGAATGAAAAACTGTTTTTT.

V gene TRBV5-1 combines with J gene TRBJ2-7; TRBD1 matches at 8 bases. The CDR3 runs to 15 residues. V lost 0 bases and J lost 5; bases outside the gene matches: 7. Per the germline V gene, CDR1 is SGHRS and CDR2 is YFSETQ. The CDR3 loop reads CASSLERTGLDEQYF. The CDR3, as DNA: TGCGCCAGCAGCTTGGAGCGGACAGGGTTAGACGAGCAGTACTTC.

In DNA form, the CDR3 reads TGTGCCAGCAGTTTCGGGGGGCAGGGACAGCCCCAGCATTTT. Protein product: CASSFGGQGQPQHF. The chain links TRBV6-2 or TRBV6-3 to TRBJ1-5, with TRBD1 as a possible D gene (6 bases). Trimming stripped 4 bases from V and 7 bases from J, with 14 bases between. The CDR3 extends over 14 amino acids. Germline V CDR1 and CDR2: MNHEY, SVGEGT.

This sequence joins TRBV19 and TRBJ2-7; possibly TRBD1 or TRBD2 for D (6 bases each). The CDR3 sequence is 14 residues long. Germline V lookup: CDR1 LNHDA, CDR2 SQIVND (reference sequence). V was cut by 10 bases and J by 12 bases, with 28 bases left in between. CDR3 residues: CATREGGTSLETYF. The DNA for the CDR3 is TGTGCCACAAGAGAAGGGGGGACATCTTTAGAAACGTACTTC.

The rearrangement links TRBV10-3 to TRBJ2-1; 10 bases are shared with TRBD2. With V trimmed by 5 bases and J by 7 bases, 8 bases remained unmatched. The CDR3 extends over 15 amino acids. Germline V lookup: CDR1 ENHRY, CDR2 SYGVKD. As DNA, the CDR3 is TGTGCCATCAGTACCGCTAGCGGGAGTTCAAATGAGCAGTTCTTC. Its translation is CAISTASGSSNEQFF.

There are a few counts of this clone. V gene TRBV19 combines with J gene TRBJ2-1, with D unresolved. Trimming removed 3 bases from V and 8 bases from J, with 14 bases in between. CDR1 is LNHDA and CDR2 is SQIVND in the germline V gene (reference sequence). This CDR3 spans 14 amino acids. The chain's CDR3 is CASSISGGVDEQFF. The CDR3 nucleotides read TGTGCCAGTAGTATTTCAGGTGGTGTCGATGAGCAGTTCTTC.

The CDR3 DNA sequence: TGTGCCTCCTCGGACGTGGACGAGCAGTACTTC. Encoded protein: CASSDVDEQYF. The chain has TRBV10-3 and TRBJ2-7; D not certain. The CDR3 has 11 amino acids. Germline V gene data show CDR1 as ENHRY and CDR2 as SYGVKD. Trimming cost V 11 bases and J 5 bases, with 13 bases left between them.

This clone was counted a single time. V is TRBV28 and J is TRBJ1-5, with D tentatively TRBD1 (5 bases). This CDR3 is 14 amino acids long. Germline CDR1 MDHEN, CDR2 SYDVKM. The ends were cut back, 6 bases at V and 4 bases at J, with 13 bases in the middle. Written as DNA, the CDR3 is TGTGCCAGCAGCTTCGTCGGGGCGAATCAGCCCCAGCATTTT. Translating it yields CASSFVGANQPQHF.

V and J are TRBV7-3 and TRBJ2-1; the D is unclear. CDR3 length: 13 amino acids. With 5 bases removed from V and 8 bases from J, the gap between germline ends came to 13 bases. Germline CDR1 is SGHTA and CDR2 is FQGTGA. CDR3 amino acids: CASSLTRDDEQFF. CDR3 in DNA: TGTGCCAGCAGCCTGACCCGAGACGATGAGCAGTTCTTC.

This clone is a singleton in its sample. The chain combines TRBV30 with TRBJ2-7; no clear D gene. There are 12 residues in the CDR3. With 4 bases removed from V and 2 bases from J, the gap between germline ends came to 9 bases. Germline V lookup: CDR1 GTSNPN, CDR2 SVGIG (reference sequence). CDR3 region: CAWKVSPYEQYF. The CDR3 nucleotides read TGTGCCTGGAAGGTCTCCCCCTACGAGCAGTACTTC.

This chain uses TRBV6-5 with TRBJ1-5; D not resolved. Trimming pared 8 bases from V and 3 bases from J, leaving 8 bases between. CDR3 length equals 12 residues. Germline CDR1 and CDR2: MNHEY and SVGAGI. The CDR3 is CASAGDNQPQHF. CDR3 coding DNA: TGTGCCAGCGCCGGGGACAATCAGCCCCAGCATTTT.

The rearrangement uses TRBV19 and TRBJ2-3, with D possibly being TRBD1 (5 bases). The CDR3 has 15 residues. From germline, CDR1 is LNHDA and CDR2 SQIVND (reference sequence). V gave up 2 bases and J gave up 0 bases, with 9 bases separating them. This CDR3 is CASSIIWGSTDTQYF. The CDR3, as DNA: TGTGCCAGTAGTATAATATGGGGCAGCACAGATACGCAGTATTTT.